This T cell receptor (beta chain) was retrieved from a study of CD8 T cells in Susac syndrome. Study summary: When blood was drawn, patients with Susac syndrome were on intravenous immunoglobulin alone, on corticosteroids, or therapy-naive. Broader study findings: It was acknowledged in the study that its TCR sequencing and HLA analysis involved a relatively small number of individuals.

The authors reverse transcribed roughly 0.5 to 1 ug RNA with random hexamers. MiXCR, applied by TCRdb to the immunoSEQ multiplex PCR reads, yields one record per CDR3 protein. The table lists about 180,000 distinct CDR3 sequences, around 94% of them singletons. The ends were cut back, 3 bases at V and 2 bases at J, with 6 bases in the middle. CDR3 length: 13 residues. The sequenced target, TCR beta, came from blood CD8+ and CD4+ T cells. Turning to this clonotype: Antigen: not known.

Sequencing was done on a sample of CD4+ T cells from PBMCs. This clonotype was obtained from a human donor with Susac syndrome. The rearrangement links TRBV12-3 or TRBV12-4 to TRBJ2-3; no firm D call. CDR3 nucleotide sequence: TGTGCCAGCAGTTTCCCTCACACAGATACGCAGTATTTT. Translation: CASSFPHTDTQYF.